Sequencing of this TCR beta chain was carried out in a study of blood T cell repertoires in COVID-19. Using immunoSEQ multiplex PCR, the repertoire was profiled, and TCRdb retains in-frame clones only, with some absent. Of around 320,000 clones listed, around nine tenths were seen once; the top ten hold about 4%. From germline, CDR1 is SGHRS and CDR2 YFSETQ. With 4 bases removed from V and 5 bases from J, the gap between germline ends came to 12 bases. The CDR3 loop spans 14 amino acids. The chain uses TRBV5-1 and TRBJ1-4; D unresolved. The receptor's source is a woman in her twenties or thirties who had been exposed to COVID-19. The sequenced sample consisted of PBMCs or T cells enriched from blood (not recorded which). The CDR3 DNA follows: TGCGCCAGCAGCCCGAGGTACTTGAATGAAAAACTGTTTTTT. Its protein product is CASSPRYLNEKLFF.